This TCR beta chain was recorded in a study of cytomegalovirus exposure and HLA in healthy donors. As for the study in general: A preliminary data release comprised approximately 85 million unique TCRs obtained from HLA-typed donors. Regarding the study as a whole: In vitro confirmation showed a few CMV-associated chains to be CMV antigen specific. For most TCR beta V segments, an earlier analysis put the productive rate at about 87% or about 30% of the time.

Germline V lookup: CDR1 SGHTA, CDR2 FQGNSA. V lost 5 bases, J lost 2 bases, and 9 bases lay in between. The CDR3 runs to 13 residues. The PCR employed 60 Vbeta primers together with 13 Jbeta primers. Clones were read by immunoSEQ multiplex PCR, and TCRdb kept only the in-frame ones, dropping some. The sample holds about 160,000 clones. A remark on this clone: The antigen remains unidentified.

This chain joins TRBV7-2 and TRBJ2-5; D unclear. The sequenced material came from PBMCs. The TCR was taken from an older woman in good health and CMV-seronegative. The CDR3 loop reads CASSAGLQETQYF. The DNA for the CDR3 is TGTGCCAGCAGCGCAGGTCTTCAAGAGACCCAGTACTTC.